This T cell receptor (beta chain) was documented in a study of blood T cell repertoires in COVID-19. Across the study: Spain, Italy and the United States supplied samples that represented acute and convalescent COVID-19. Sample material is recorded as cDNA or gDNA derived from T cells, B-cell-depleted T cells, or PBMCs.

Source study methods: From reference gene primer amplification, estimates of nucleated cell counts were derived. TCRdb keeps only in-frame clones here, not all; method: immunoSEQ multiplex PCR. V and J calls and clone size are as listed in that table; D and trimming were resolved from the DNA. The sample shows 300,000 or so clones, approximately 86% of them seen only once. V shed 2 bases, J shed 8 bases, and the junction held 5 bases outside the gene matches. Germline CDR1 and CDR2: MNHEY and SMNVEV (reference sequence). CDR3 length: 14 residues. The receptor's source is a man aged 65 to 85 with acute or convalescent COVID-19. The chain uses TRBV27 and TRBJ1-4; 7 bases agree with TRBD1. Material for sequencing was peripheral blood. CDR3 nucleotides: TGTGCCAGCAGTTTACGAGCCAGGGGGGAAAAACTGTTTTTT. Amino acids: CASSLRARGEKLFF.